One sample yielded the 6 T cell receptor beta chains listed below, sequenced in a study of T-cell reconstitution after alpha-beta-depleted transplantation in children. Unique molecular identifiers featured in how the TCRbeta library was prepared. TCRdb reprocessed the PCR reads with MiXCR, giving one entry per CDR3 protein. The top ten clones hold around 0.76% of a sample with roughly 670,000 distinct CDR3 sequences, around 12% of them seen once. The material sequenced was PBMCs, taken before TCRalphabeta/CD19-depleted stem cell transplant. The source of these receptors is a girl aged 2-10 years with congenital amegakaryocytic thrombocytopenia, due to receive a stem cell transplant.

This chain links TRBV18 with TRBJ2-5; 7 nucleotides match TRBD2. Trimming cost V 5 bases and J 7 bases; bases outside gene matches: 7. Germline V gives CDR1 KGHSH, CDR2 LQKENI. This CDR3 contains 13 residues. CDR3 residues: CASSTAGEGTQYF. The CDR3 DNA reads as TGTGCCAGCTCAACGGCGGGAGAGGGGACCCAGTACTTC.

This clonotype has at least ten counts. The chain recombines TRBV6-4 with TRBJ2-1; D is perhaps TRBD2 (5 bases). The germline V and J ends were trimmed by 4 bases and 3 bases, with 7 bases remaining between them. This CDR3 comprises 13 residues. Per germline, CDR1 MRHNA and CDR2 SNTAGT. The CDR3 DNA is TGTGCCAGCAGTGGCCGGGACTACAATGAGCAGTTCTTC. Protein product: CASSGRDYNEQFF.

The V call is TRBV28, the J call TRBJ2-7, with D tentatively TRBD2 (5 bases). CDR1 is MDHEN, CDR2 SYDVKM, per germline. V was clipped by 2 bases and J by 5 bases, with 10 bases between them. This CDR3 region has 13 residues. The CDR3 DNA is TGTGCCAGCAGTTTAACCCTCGGGAACGAGCAGTACTTC. Amino acids: CASSLTLGNEQYF.

This clonotype was seen a few times. V gene TRBV20-1 combines with J gene TRBJ1-2; D gene ambiguous. Germline-derived CDR1 and CDR2 are DFQATT and SNEGSKA (reference sequence). V was shortened by 0 bases and J by 4 bases, with 12 bases between the two germline ends. CDR3 length equals 14 residues. CDR3 in amino acids: CSARDSGGPYGYTF. Written as DNA, the CDR3 is TGCAGTGCTAGAGATTCAGGTGGTCCCTATGGCTACACCTTC.

This clonotype was counted at least ten times. The V and J genes are TRBV20-1 and TRBJ2-1; D is perhaps TRBD2 (5 bases). Germline V lookup: CDR1 DFQATT, CDR2 SNEGSKA (reference sequence). The V end lost 6 bases, the J end lost 10 bases, and 25 bases lay between the germline ends. The CDR3 length is 15 residues. This CDR3 is CSAPPASGPHTEQFF. The CDR3 DNA follows: TGCAGTGCGCCCCCTGCCAGCGGACCCCACACGGAGCAGTTCTTC.

The DNA for the CDR3 is TGCGCCAGCAGCCCAGGGACTCCAGAATCCCCCCATGTTTGGGTCAACATTCAGTACTTC. Amino acid sequence: CASSPGTPESPHVWVNIQYF. The gene calls are TRBV5-1 and TRBJ2-4; a possible D gene is TRBD2 (6 bases). CDR1 is SGHRS and CDR2 is YFSETQ in the germline V gene. CDR3 length equals 20 residues. Trimming took off 4 bases at V and 7 bases at J, with 33 bases between the two ends.